The rows below give T cell receptor beta chains drawn from one sample of a study of blood T cell repertoires in COVID-19. Assay used: immunoSEQ multiplex PCR; TCRdb lists only in-frame clones, some missing. This sample carries roughly 250,000 clones, 75% to 85% of them seen once, and the ten largest clones take around 7%. Sequenced material: peripheral blood. These receptors came from a woman between 45 and 60 years old with acute or convalescent COVID-19. Both conserved end residues are part of each CDR3. D genes are given only for firm matches. Only part of the rows carry a size: once, few, many, or a class if the clone is expanded.

.	TRBV7-2	.	TRBJ1-2	TGTGCCAGCAGCTTACCAGGGTCCTATGGCTACACCTTC	CASSLPGSYGYTF
.	TRBV9	.	TRBJ2-1	TGTGCCAGCAGCGATCGGGTCTACAATGAGCAGTTCTTC	CASSDRVYNEQFF
TRBD2	TRBV3-1/TRBV3-2	.	TRBJ2-3	TGTGCCAGCCGAGAGTGGCGGGAGGGCCATAATACGCAGTATTTT	CASREWREGHNTQYF
TRBD1	TRBV19	.	TRBJ2-5	TGTGCCAGTAGCGACCCGGGACAGGGTTTAGAGACCCAGTACTTC	CASSDPGQGLETQYF
.	TRBV2	.	TRBJ2-6	TGTGCCAGCAGTGACCCGGGTTATGCTGGGGCCAACGTCCTGACTTTC	CASSDPGYAGANVLTF
.	TRBV3-1/TRBV3-2	.	TRBJ1-1	TGTGCCAGCAGACCTGACCCGACAGTTGAAGCTTTCTTT	CASRPDPTVEAFF
.	TRBV9	.	TRBJ2-3	TGTGCCAGCAGCGTAGCTAATCCGTCGGATACGCAGTATTTT	CASSVANPSDTQYF
.	TRBV19	.	TRBJ2-1	TGTGCCAGTAGACCCAATGCGGGTTCCTACAATGAGCAGTTCTTC	CASRPNAGSYNEQFF
TRBD1	TRBV2	.	TRBJ1-5	TGTGCCAGTTCGGGACAGGCAGTCCAGCCCCAGCATTTT	CASSGQAVQPQHF
TRBD2	TRBV25-1	.	TRBJ2-1	TGTGCCAGCAGTAACCCGGGACTAGCGAATGAGCAGTTCTTC	CASSNPGLANEQFF
.	TRBV19	few	TRBJ1-3	TGTGCCAGTAGTACGGACTTCCATGGAAACACCATATATTTT	CASSTDFHGNTIYF
.	TRBV14	.	TRBJ1-3	TGTGCCAGCAGCCAGGGGACAAGTTGGGCTGGAAACACCATATATTTT	CASSQGTSWAGNTIYF
TRBD1	TRBV15	once	TRBJ1-5	TGTGCCACCAGCAGACAGGGACAGTACAATCAGCCCCAGCATTTT	CATSRQGQYNQPQHF
TRBD1	TRBV30	.	TRBJ1-5	TGTGCCTGGAGTCCGGGGACAGGACGTCAGCCCCAGCATTTT	CAWSPGTGRQPQHF
.	TRBV11-1	.	TRBJ1-6	TGTGCCACCGCACAGGGTAGGACTTCACCCCTCCACTTT	CATAQGRTSPLHF
.	TRBV28	.	TRBJ1-2	TGTGCCAGCAGACCCCCCTCAGGATTTAACTATGGCTACACCTTC	CASRPPSGFNYGYTF
TRBD1	TRBV3-1/TRBV3-2	.	TRBJ1-3	TGTGCCAGCAGCCCATACAGGGGGCGCGGAGAAAACACCATATATTTT	CASSPYRGRGENTIYF